This record concerns one TCR beta chain sequence. Antigen unknown. This record comes from a study of OX40 agonist ivuxolimab in advanced cancers. The table came from immunoSEQ multiplex PCR; TCRdb's copy has only in-frame clones and leaves some out. The sample holds around 20,000 clones, about 88% seen once. General study results and limits: On average, CD8+ T cells had more expanded clones than CD4+. Clonal expansion by week 6 occurred in CD4+ and CD8+ blood T cells (at 0.1 to 3.0 mg/kg). Partial responders treated at 0.1-3.0 mg/kg exhibited clonal expansion among the lowest measured.

V was clipped by 6 bases and J by 6 bases, with 15 bases between them. Germline CDR1 SEHNR, CDR2 FQNEAQ (reference sequence). This CDR3 contains 14 residues. The chain links TRBV7-9 to TRBJ2-4; D gene ambiguous. The clonotype comes from an adult with an advanced solid tumor such as melanoma, head and neck, liver or kidney cancer. This material consisted of CD4+ or CD8+ T cells sorted from blood, taken in a trial of the OX40 agonist ivuxolimab. The CDR3 spells CASSFDLKSNIQYF. CDR3 DNA: TGTGCCAGCAGTTTTGACTTGAAATCAAACATTCAGTACTTC. Full variable domain (missing parts from reference TRBV7-9 and TRBJ2-4): DTGVSQNPRHKITKRGQNVTFRCDPISEHNRLYWYRQTLGQGPEFLTYFQNEAQLEKSRLLSDRFSAERPKGSFSTLEIQRTEQGDSAMYLCASSFDLKSNIQYFGAGTRLSVL.